The 4 T cell receptor beta chains presented below share a single source sample, sequenced in a study of T cells in Graves' hyperthyroidism and ophthalmopathy. The source material, RNA transcripts, was used to amplify TCR beta CDR3 regions. First-round RT-PCR targeting the TCR CDR3 was performed with the HTBI primer set. TCRdb used MiXCR to reprocess the multiplex PCR reads, holding one entry per CDR3 protein. Here the sample spans fewer than 650,000 distinct CDR3 sequences, 14% being singletons. The sample taken for sequencing was blood. The receptors originated from a woman aged 18-30 years with Graves' ophthalmopathy.

This clonotype was detected a few times. V usage is TRBV30 and J usage is TRBJ2-1; D remains ambiguous. CDR3 length: 14 amino acids. Germline lookup yields CDR1 GTSNPN and CDR2 SVGIG (reference sequence). Trimming removed 0 bases from V and 9 bases from J, with 15 bases in between. The CDR3 nucleotides read TGTGCCTGGAGTGTAAGTTGGGCCAACGGTGAGCAGTTCTTC. Its translation: CAWSVSWANGEQFF.

This clonotype has a count of ten or more. The junction departs from the called germline gene at one end, perhaps through a read error. The chain carries TRBV29-1 and TRBJ2-2; 7 nucleotides align to TRBD2. Germline V gene sequence: CDR1 SQVTM, CDR2 ANQGSEA. This CDR3 is 18 amino acids long. CDR3 protein: CSVEGAGGSAPNTGELFF. The CDR3 DNA is TGCAGCGTAGAAGGGGCTGGCGGGAGCGCTCCGAACACCGGGGAGCTGTTTTTT.

This clonotype was found a few times. The rearrangement links TRBV15 to TRBJ2-5, with D possibly called TRBD1 or TRBD2 (5 bases each). The ends were cut back, 0 bases at V and 1 base at J, with 9 bases in the middle. The CDR3 covers 15 residues. CDR1 and CDR2 from the germline V gene are LNHNV and YYDKDF (reference sequence). CDR3 sequence reads: CATSRDRGAQETQYF. Written as DNA, the CDR3 is TGTGCCACCAGCAGAGATAGGGGAGCCCAAGAGACCCAGTACTTC.

Ten or more counts support this clonotype. The chain is built from TRBV12-3 or TRBV12-4 and TRBJ1-5; 10 bases agree with TRBD1. This CDR3 spans 15 amino acids. V dropped 3 bases and J dropped 4; count of bases not matched to a gene: 3. The CDR3 sequence: CASSFGQGGNQPQHF. In DNA form, the CDR3 reads TGTGCCAGCAGTTTCGGACAGGGGGGTAATCAGCCCCAGCATTTT.